The 14 T cell receptor beta chains below all came from one sample that was sequenced in a study of blood T cell repertoires in COVID-19. Assay used: immunoSEQ multiplex PCR; TCRdb lists only in-frame clones, some missing. The table shows 250,000 to 300,000 clones, with around 91% occurring only once. Material for sequencing was peripheral blood. These receptors came from a woman in her sixties with acute or convalescent COVID-19.

Notes on this clone: At one of its ends the junction is not consistent with the germline gene, which may arise from a read error. The rearrangement uses TRBV18 and TRBJ2-1; TRBD2 matches 8 bases. The CDR3 has 15 residues. CDR1 is KGHSH and CDR2 is LQKENI in the germline V gene. The CDR3 bases are TGTGCCAGCTCCCCACGGCGAGGGACTAGCAATGAGCAGTTCTTC. It specifies CASSPRRGTSNEQFF. Full variable domain (outside the CDR3, taken from reference TRBV18 and TRBJ2-1): NAGVMQNPRHLVRRRGQEARLRCSPMKGHSHVYWYRQLPEEGLKFMVYLQKENIIDESGMPKERFSAEFPKEGPSILRIQQVVRGDSAAYFCASSPRRGTSNEQFFGPGTRLTVL.

The rearrangement joins TRBV2 to TRBJ1-2; TRBD1 matches 10 bases. Germline loops: CDR1 SNHLY, CDR2 FYNNEI. The junction had 5 bases not matched to a gene; V was cut back by 6 bases and J by 7 bases. CDR3 length: 13 amino acids. The CDR3 protein is CASRGGQGLGYTF. In DNA, the CDR3 is TGTGCCAGCAGGGGGGGACAGGGGCTTGGCTACACCTTC.

V is TRBV11-2 and J is TRBJ2-1; 8 bases match TRBD2. J lost 7 bases, V lost 5 bases, and 10 bases had no gene match. This CDR3 is built from 15 residues. Germline CDR1 is SGHAT and CDR2 is FQNNGV. Here the CDR3 DNA reads TGTGCCAGCAGCCGCGGCCTAGCGGGTTCTAATGAGCAGTTCTTC. As protein: CASSRGLAGSNEQFF.

The V call is TRBV19, the J call TRBJ2-1; 9 bases line up with TRBD2. V shed 6 bases and J 6 bases; nucleotides not matched to a gene: 3. The CDR3 is 13 residues long. Germline V lookup: CDR1 LNHDA, CDR2 SQIVND (reference sequence). CDR3 nucleotide sequence: TGTGCCAGTAGCAGCGGGGGGCGCAATGAGCAGTTCTTC. It is translated as CASSSGGRNEQFF.

In the case of this clone: The sample contains more than one DNA sequence encoding this CDR3. The chain combines TRBV7-2 with TRBJ1-5; D uncertain. Germline lookup yields CDR1 SGHTA and CDR2 FQGNSA. There are 15 residues in the CDR3. The ends were cut back, 1 base at V and 0 bases at J, with 7 bases in the middle. CDR3 protein: CASSLVQYSNQPQHF. For the CDR3, the DNA is TGTGCCAGCAGCTTAGTCCAGTATAGCAATCAGCCCCAGCATTTT.

The chain joins TRBV5-1 to TRBJ2-2, with D possibly TRBD2 on 6 matching bases. Germline CDR1 is SGHRS and CDR2 is YFSETQ. Trimming pared 5 bases from V and 3 bases from J, leaving 14 bases between. The CDR3 totals 15 residues. The CDR3 sequence: CASRAPGLHTGELFF. The CDR3 DNA sequence: TGCGCCAGCAGGGCCCCGGGACTCCACACCGGGGAGCTGTTTTTT. Complete variable domain (other parts from reference TRBV5-1 and TRBJ2-2): KAGVTQTPRYLIKTRGQQVTLSCSPISGHRSVSWYQQTPGQGLQFLFEYFSETQRNKGNFPGRFSGRQFSNSRSEMNVSTLELGDSALYLCASRAPGLHTGELFFGEGSRLTVL.

This chain joins TRBV3-1 (or the pseudogene TRBV3-2) and TRBJ1-2, with D maybe TRBD1 (5 bases). Per the germline V gene, CDR1 is LGHDT and CDR2 is YNNKEL (reference sequence). The CDR3 sequence is 14 residues long. The V end lost 1 base, the J end lost 2 bases, and 8 bases lay between the germline ends. The CDR3 is CASSQAGENYGYTF. The CDR3 nucleotides are TGTGCCAGCAGCCAAGCGGGGGAAAACTATGGCTACACCTTC.

This clone is a singleton in its sample. The V gene is TRBV9, the J gene TRBJ2-7, with 10 bases matching TRBD2. With V trimmed by 4 bases and J by 5 bases, 6 bases remained unmatched. Germline V gene sequence: CDR1 SGDLS, CDR2 YYNGEE. CDR3 length: 14 residues. CDR3 amino acids: CASSPSGSRDEQYF. CDR3 DNA: TGTGCCAGCAGCCCTAGCGGGAGTCGCGACGAGCAGTACTTC.

The V gene is TRBV6-1, the J gene TRBJ2-6, with D maybe TRBD2 (6 bases). The CDR3 extends over 18 amino acids. Germline CDR1 MNHNS, CDR2 SASEGT. V gave up 4 bases and J gave up 2 bases, with 18 bases separating them. In DNA, the CDR3 is TGTGCCAGCAGTGTTCTAGCTACCGGGGGTGCTGGGGCCAACGTCCTGACTTTC. It codes for CASSVLATGGAGANVLTF.

This clone was seen only a few times. The gene calls are TRBV11-2 and TRBJ1-3; D not certain. The germline V gene encodes CDR1 SGHAT and CDR2 FQNNGV. Trimming removed 1 base at V and 0 bases at J, with 16 bases between. This CDR3 is built from 18 residues. The chain's CDR3 is CASSLASGLSYSGNTIYF. The CDR3 region has the DNA TGTGCCAGCAGCTTAGCTTCAGGCCTTAGTTACTCTGGAAACACCATATATTTT.

The rearrangement joins TRBV2 to TRBJ1-4; the match to TRBD1 covers 8 bases. Germline CDR1 and CDR2: SNHLY and FYNNEI. CDR3 length: 16 residues. The ends lost 9 bases at V and 7 bases at J; junction bases unmatched: 16. The CDR3 loop is CASIDRGRTYVEKLFF. CDR3 coding DNA: TGTGCCAGTATAGACAGGGGCCGTACGTATGTTGAAAAACTGTTTTTT. The full variable domain, its missing parts supplied by reference TRBV2 and TRBJ1-4, is EPEVTQTPSHQVTQMGQEVILRCVPISNHLYFYWYRQILGQKVEFLVSFYNNEISEKSEIFDDQFSVERPDGSNFTLKIRSTKLEDSAMYFCASIDRGRTYVEKLFFGSGTQLSVL.

This clone was found once. The rearrangement links TRBV5-1 to TRBJ2-2; D might be TRBD1 (6 bases). With 5 bases removed from V and 4 bases from J, the gap between germline ends came to 15 bases. CDR1 and CDR2 from the germline V gene are SGHRS and YFSETQ. The CDR3 is 15 residues long. The CDR3 bases are TGCGCCAGCAGGCGGTGGCAGGGGCGCACCGGGGAGCTGTTTTTT. Its translation is CASRRWQGRTGELFF. Complete variable domain (other parts from reference TRBV5-1 and TRBJ2-2): KAGVTQTPRYLIKTRGQQVTLSCSPISGHRSVSWYQQTPGQGLQFLFEYFSETQRNKGNFPGRFSGRQFSNSRSEMNVSTLELGDSALYLCASRRWQGRTGELFFGEGSRLTVL.

The rearrangement joins TRBV6-2 or TRBV6-3 to TRBJ2-1, with 11 bases lining up with TRBD2. J gave up 5 bases and V 5 bases, and 8 bases lay outside the gene matches. The CDR3 runs 16 residues. In germline, CDR1 is MNHEY, CDR2 SVGEGT. The CDR3 sequence is CASSNQGLAANNEQFF. CDR3 sequence (DNA): TGTGCCAGCAGTAACCAGGGACTAGCGGCCAACAATGAGCAGTTCTTC.

This chain joins TRBV28 and TRBJ2-2; TRBD2 matches at 14 bases. The CDR3 totals 16 residues. Germline V CDR1 and CDR2: MDHEN, SYDVKM. V gave up 7 bases and J gave up 6 bases; unmatched junction bases: 7. Here the CDR3 reads CASTERGLAGAGELFF. DNA of the CDR3: TGTGCCAGCACTGAACGGGGACTAGCGGGGGCCGGGGAGCTGTTTTTT.